Included here is one T cell receptor beta chain sequence, with context. Antigen unknown. This sample stems from a study of T cells after yellow fever vaccination. About the study: When fractions had low cell numbers, they were prepared with SMART-Seq v4 Ultra Low Input. General observations from the study: Some clonotypes, a small share, were shared between CD4 and CD8 compartments. Reappearing after the booster were most of the clones from primary vaccination (approximately 96% CD4, approximately 89% CD8).

The 5'RACE template-switching step produced TCR cDNA and added a universal primer site and UMIs. MiXCR was run by TCRdb on the 5' RACE reads, yielding one entry per CDR3 protein. The table records approximately 550,000 distinct CDR3 sequences, 13% of them present only once. From germline, CDR1 is MNHNS and CDR2 SASEGT. This CDR3 comprises 14 residues. V lost 6 bases to trimming and J lost 0 bases, with 11 bases between them. The source of this sequence is a man aged 25 to 40 who received the YFV17D yellow fever vaccine. The genes are TRBV6-1 and TRBJ1-1; possible D gene TRBD1, 5 bases. The sequences come from PBMCs, collected on the day of the yellow fever booster vaccination. CDR3 sequence (DNA): TGTGCCAGCAGCCAACGACAGTTGAACACTGAAGCTTTCTTT. Its protein is CASSQRQLNTEAFF.